This T cell receptor (beta chain) came from a study of blood T cell repertoires in COVID-19. Turning to the study itself: The samples span acute and convalescent COVID-19 from the United States, Italy and Spain. In each case, the material was cDNA or gDNA derived from T cells, B-cell-depleted T cells, or PBMCs.

Details on this clone: Other DNA sequences within the sample encode an identical CDR3.

As processed by the authors: Scientists estimated how many nucleated cells there were by amplifying reference gene primers. TCRdb keeps only in-frame clones here, not all; method: immunoSEQ multiplex PCR. V and J calls and clone size follow that table, whereas D and trimming were derived from the DNA. The data contain under 150,000 clones, 80% to 90% of them singletons. Seattle-derived patients entered the study during active infection and were followed longitudinally. The source is a woman aged 55-70 years with COVID-19, enrolled during active disease. The sequenced material came from peripheral blood.

The DNA for the CDR3 is TGTGCCAGCAGCTCCAGGGAGAACACTGAAGCTTTCTTT. This codes for CASSSRENTEAFF. The chain carries TRBV12-3 or TRBV12-4 and TRBJ1-1; possibly TRBD1 for D (5 bases). This CDR3 region has 13 residues. Deletions cut 6 bases from V and 1 base from J, with 9 bases between.